This TCR beta chain was sequenced in a study of cytomegalovirus exposure and HLA in healthy donors (dated by TCRdb to about 2017). With regard to the full study: According to an earlier analysis of 550 to 700 of the donors, some 170 million T cells yielded 120 million or so unique TCR beta sequences and 276 Gb of sequence data. Rather than using new phenotypic data, the later analysis identified candidate immune exposures from TCR beta sequences and from how often those sequences occurred across donors. The study profiled the T cell repertoires of hundreds of subjects by immunosequencing and related them to cytomegalovirus serostatus. All discovery cohort repertoires had been generated using a single sequencing platform. Both class I and class II loci were covered by HLA typing, at four-digit resolution. Donor age, sex, ethnicity and CMV serostatus were collected together with the repertoire data. The genetic ancestry cluster associated with self-reported Caucasian donors included roughly 84% of the roughly 400 genotyped donors. On average, roughly 250,000 unique TCR beta nucleotide sequences were sequenced per donor among 300 to 500 genotyped donors of the cohort, with roughly a sixth of those sequences being non-productive. Along with the roughly 700-subject first cohort, a separate validation cohort of roughly 110 different subjects was used. Around 320 gigabases of sequencing data and tens of millions of unique TCR sequences were included in an early release covering several hundred HLA-typed donors. In a later genetic analysis, genome-wide SNP genotypes for about 55% of the roughly 670 donors were used, and that subset was treated as a discovery cohort. Typing coverage varied by locus: roughly 620-640 donors for A, B, C, DRB1 and DQB1; around 560 for DQA1; some 610 for DPA1; 450 to 480 for DPB1. An earlier analysis of more than 450 of the donors used high-throughput TCR beta sequencing to judge whether each TCR beta V gene segment behaved as functional or pseudogenic. The aim of the study was to test whether cataloging public T cell receptors could identify signatures of past pathogen exposure. A later analysis re-analyzed previously published TCR beta repertoires from several hundred donors and added high-resolution HLA genotyping to study TCR occurrence patterns. Because of strong linkage in the cohort, roughly 5 DR-DQ haplotypes were treated as single units for association and clustering. High-throughput TCR immunosequencing, statistical association of individual TCRs with disease status, and machine learning were combined to predict cytomegalovirus infection status.

The cohort was made up of under 800 healthy bone marrow donors. At the time of sampling, every cohort member was nominally healthy, though immune exposures that went unrecorded were likely present. The donor was CMV seropositive and belonged to the group of about 290 seropositive cohort members. A peripheral blood sample was provided by each donor, and peripheral blood mononuclear cells were used for TCR beta sequencing. The Qiagen DNeasy Blood Extraction Kit was used to extract genomic DNA from the blood cell samples. What the work shows at the level of the full study, not this receptor alone: At a false discovery rate of 0.05, a later analysis linked fewer than 20,000 TCR beta sequences to specific HLA alleles. The cohort was sequenced for TCR beta chains only, and without alpha or paired-chain data the features that could be detected were limited. A cluster of highly shared sequence variants was judged likely to represent a technical artifact of the sequencing pipeline. Because counts were too low, roughly 16 rarely observed V segments, including chromosome 9 orphons, were left out of the earlier analysis of a few hundred of the donors. Linkage disequilibrium might explain the correlated functional status among segregating V segments, but an unknown experimental factor could not be excluded. According to the authors, the approach could potentially be generalized to other disease states and immunological phenotypes. Because HLA typing was unavailable for some donors at each locus, only the typed subset was used in association tests. A further reported finding was that TCR beta sequences accurately predicted the HLA-A and HLA-B alleles for most subjects in the first cohort. Several of the top co-occurrence clusters appeared to be linked to parvovirus B19, influenza, CMV and Epstein-Barr virus, according to a later analysis. Strong co-occurrence of HLA alleles, especially DR and DQ, made assigning TCR associations to individual alleles difficult. In a later analysis, HLA-associated TCR beta chains showed more clonal expansion and lower generation probabilities than non-associated chains that were equally common. In a later analysis, the rate of TCR association differed among HLA loci, with DRB1 alleles having the most associated TCRs and HLA-C alleles having the fewest. The only immune exposure information available for the cohort was CMV serostatus. According to a later analysis, most CMV-associated TCR beta chains appeared to be HLA-restricted, and the HLA associations seemed to be driven largely by CMV exposure. Some IMGT-functional V segments, including TRBV6-2 and TRBV6-3, could not be told apart with the 87-base-pair reads, so those segments were excluded. Roughly uniform sequencing depth across donors was assumed in presence/absence analyses, although this assumption may not hold. In a later genetic analysis, a missense DCLRE1C variant was associated with V-gene and J-gene trimming of TCR beta chains, and the association was replicated in an independent cohort. In a later genetic analysis, fewer N-insertions in productive TCRs were reported among donors in an Asian-associated ancestry cluster than the approximately 710-donor mean. Across donors, most TCR sequences were observed very rarely, whereas some public TCRs were present in many individuals. In vitro tests confirmed that a few of the cytomegalovirus-associated TCR beta chains recognize cytomegalovirus antigens. Cytomegalovirus status was reported to be diagnosed by the classifier with high specificity and sensitivity in both the original and validation cohorts. The study gave a list of around 170 TCR beta chains associated with cytomegalovirus. An earlier analysis of around 600 of the donors showed that most TCR beta V segments appeared in productive rearrangements either about 90% or about 30% of the time, which broadly matched IMGT annotations.

Trimming leaves V shorter by 4 bases and J shorter by 1 base, with the junction holding 10 bases beyond the gene matches. Spanning cysteine to phenylalanine, the CDR3 consists of 17 amino acids. Only the CDR3 portion is preserved as DNA: 51 bases, with reading frame beginning at the first base. CDR1 SGHAT and CDR2 FQNNGV were looked up in the germline V gene. Turning to this clone: Its antigen is not yet known. No base quality information exists; no much larger clone differs at one position.

Libraries were made using the immunoSEQ multiplex PCR assay. For the multiplex PCR, a mixture combining 60 forward primers for TCR Vbeta segments and 13 reverse primers for TCR Jbeta segments was used. The CDR3 region of rearranged TCR beta genes was amplified from genomic DNA with a multiplex PCR assay. The Illumina HiSeq System was used to sequence the amplified TCR beta libraries as 87-base-pair reads. The study's processing was this. Across the roughly 640 repertoires, a later analysis counted approximately 75 million unique TCR beta chains, around 11 million of which were shared by at least two donors. To remove PCR and sequencing errors, raw reads were error-corrected and collapsed into unique sequences using a nearest-neighbor algorithm that merged closely related sequences. V, D and J gene segments were assigned by aligning CDR3 sequences to IMGT reference sequences. For a sequence to be retained, a match of at least six nucleotides was required to both a V gene segment and a J gene segment. Rearrangements were classified as productive when the CDR3 lacked stop codons and remained in frame with V and J, and all other rearrangements were classified as non-productive. CDR3 was defined according to IMGT convention as the region running from the second conserved V-encoded cysteine to the conserved J-encoded phenylalanine. The earlier analysis of roughly 590 of the donors excluded sequences that lacked an unambiguous match to a single V gene segment. In an earlier analysis of several hundred of the donors, a V segment was called functional when productive rearrangements were above 56.7%, and segregating when the standard deviation between donors exceeded 5%. A statistical classification framework was built to diagnose cytomegalovirus status from the catalog of TCR beta chain sequences. A later analysis assigned V and J genes by comparing TCR nucleotide sequences with IMGT/GENE-DB human TR gene sequences. A later analysis assigned CDR3 sequences and most-parsimonious VDJ recombination scenarios with the TCRdist pipeline. In a later analysis, each TCR beta chain was defined by its CDR3 amino acid sequence together with its V-gene family, and reads without a unique V-gene family were excluded. To address suspected cross-contamination and a sequencing artifact, a later analysis removed 550 to 750 highly shared, low-generation-probability nucleotide sequences. A later analysis calculated a clonal expansion index for each public chain from normalized within-repertoire ranks of inferred template counts. A later analysis computed generation probabilities with a VDJ recombination model fitted to out-of-frame rearrangements, and checked the results against IGoR. In a later analysis, TCR-TCR, TCR-HLA and TCR-CMV co-occurrence was scored with hypergeometric tests, and a repertoire-size bias correction was applied to TCR pairs. False discovery rates were estimated in a later analysis by permuting HLA or CMV assignments 20 times. In a later analysis, co-occurring TCRs were grouped using DBSCAN, and TCRdist sequence similarity was added for clustering within HLA-allele-positive subsets. Repertoires with fewer than 30,000 or more than 120,000 public chains, plus five repertoires with anomalous nucleotide sharing, were excluded from co-occurrence clustering. The immuneACCESS repertoire file appears here via TCRdb, limited to in-frame rearrangements. These files lack a portion of the clones; in checked studies, under half of the deficit traces to unresolved V genes, and the cause of the others is not known. The DNA gave D and trimming, while V, J and clone size come from that table. This sample gives about 85,000 clones in total; about 80% of them show up just once. The biggest ten clones account for approximately 23% of the sample.

Recombination linked TRBV11-2 to TRBJ1-2; TRBD1 aligns with 9 central bases. The sample consisted of PBMCs. The receptor was derived from a woman aged 45-60 years in good health and CMV-seropositive. CDR3 loop: CASSSITGGAYNYGYTF. The DNA sequence follows: TGTGCCAGCAGCTCGATTACAGGGGGCGCGTATAACTATGGCTACACCTTC.